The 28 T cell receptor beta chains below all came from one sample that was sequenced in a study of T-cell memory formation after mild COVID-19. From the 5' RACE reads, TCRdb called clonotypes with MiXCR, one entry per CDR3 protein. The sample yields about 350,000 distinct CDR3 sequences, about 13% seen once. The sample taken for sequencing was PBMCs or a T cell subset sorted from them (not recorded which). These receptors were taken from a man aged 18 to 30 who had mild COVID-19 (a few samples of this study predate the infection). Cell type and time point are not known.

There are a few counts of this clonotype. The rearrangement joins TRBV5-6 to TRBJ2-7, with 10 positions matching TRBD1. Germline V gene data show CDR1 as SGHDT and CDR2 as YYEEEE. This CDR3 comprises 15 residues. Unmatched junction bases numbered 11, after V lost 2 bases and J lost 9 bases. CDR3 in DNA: TGTGCCAGCAGCTTCGGGGACAGGGGCCCCAACGGGCAGTACGTC. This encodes CASSFGDRGPNGQYV.

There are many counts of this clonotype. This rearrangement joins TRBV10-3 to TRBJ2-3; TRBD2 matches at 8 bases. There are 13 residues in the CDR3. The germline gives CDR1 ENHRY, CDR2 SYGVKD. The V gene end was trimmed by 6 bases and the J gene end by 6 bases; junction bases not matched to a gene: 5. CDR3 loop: CAISPGGADTQYF. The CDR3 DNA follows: TGTGCCATCAGCCCCGGGGGGGCGGATACGCAGTATTTT.

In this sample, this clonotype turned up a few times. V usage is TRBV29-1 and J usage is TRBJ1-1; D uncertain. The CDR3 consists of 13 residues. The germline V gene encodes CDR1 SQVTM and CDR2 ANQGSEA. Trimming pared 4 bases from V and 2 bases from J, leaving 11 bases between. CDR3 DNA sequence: TGCAGCGTTGCAGGCGCCTTCAACACTGAAGCTTTCTTT. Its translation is CSVAGAFNTEAFF.

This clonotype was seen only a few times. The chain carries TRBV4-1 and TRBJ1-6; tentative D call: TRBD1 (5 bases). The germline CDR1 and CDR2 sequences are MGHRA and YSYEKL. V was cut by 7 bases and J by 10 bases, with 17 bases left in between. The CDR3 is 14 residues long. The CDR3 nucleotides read TGCGCCAGCACCTCAAGGGCAGGGAAATCACCCCTCCACTTT. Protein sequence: CASTSRAGKSPLHF.

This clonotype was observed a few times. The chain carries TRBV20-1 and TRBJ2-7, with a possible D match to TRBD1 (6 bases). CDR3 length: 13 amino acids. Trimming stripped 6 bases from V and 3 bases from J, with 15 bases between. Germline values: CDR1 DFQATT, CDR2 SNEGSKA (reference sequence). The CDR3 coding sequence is TGCAGTGCAAGGACAGCCAGCCTCTACGAGCAGTACTTC. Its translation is CSARTASLYEQYF.

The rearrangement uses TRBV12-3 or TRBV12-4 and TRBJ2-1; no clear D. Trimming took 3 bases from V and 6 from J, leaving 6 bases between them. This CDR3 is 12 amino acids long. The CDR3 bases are TGTGCCAGCAGTTTTATGGGCAATGAGCAGTTCTTC. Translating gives CASSFMGNEQFF.

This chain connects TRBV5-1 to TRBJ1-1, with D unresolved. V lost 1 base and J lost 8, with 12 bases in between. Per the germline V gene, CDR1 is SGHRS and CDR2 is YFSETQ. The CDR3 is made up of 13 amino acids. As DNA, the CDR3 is TGCGCCAGCAGCTTGAGTGGCAGTAAAGAAGCTTTCTTT. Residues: CASSLSGSKEAFF. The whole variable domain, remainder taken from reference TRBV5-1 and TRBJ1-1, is KAGVTQTPRYLIKTRGQQVTLSCSPISGHRSVSWYQQTPGQGLQFLFEYFSETQRNKGNFPGRFSGRQFSNSRSEMNVSTLELGDSALYLCASSLSGSKEAFFGQGTRLTVV.

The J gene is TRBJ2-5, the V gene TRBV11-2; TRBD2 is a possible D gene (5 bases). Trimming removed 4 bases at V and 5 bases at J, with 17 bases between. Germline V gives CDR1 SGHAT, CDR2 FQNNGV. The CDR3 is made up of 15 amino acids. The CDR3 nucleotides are TGTGCCAGCAGCTCAAATAACGGGCGGGCGGAGACCCAGTACTTC. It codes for CASSSNNGRAETQYF.

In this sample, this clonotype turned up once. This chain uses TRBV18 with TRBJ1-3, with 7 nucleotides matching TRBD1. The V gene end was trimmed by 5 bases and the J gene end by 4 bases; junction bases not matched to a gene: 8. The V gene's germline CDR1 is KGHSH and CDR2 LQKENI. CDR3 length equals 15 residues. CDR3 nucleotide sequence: TGTGCCAGCTCAAGCTTGACAGGGATCGGAAACACCATATATTTT. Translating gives CASSSLTGIGNTIYF.

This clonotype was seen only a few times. The CDR3 loop reads CASSFGQSLHSPLHF. In DNA, the CDR3 is TGTGCCAGCAGCTTCGGACAGAGTTTGCATTCACCCCTCCACTTT. The V gene is TRBV3-1, the J gene TRBJ1-6, with D perhaps TRBD1 (6 bases). The CDR3 is made up of 15 amino acids. Trimming took off 5 bases at V and 8 bases at J, with 16 bases between the two ends. Germline lookup yields CDR1 LGHDT and CDR2 YNNKEL (reference sequence).

The CDR3 loop reads CASSSNTGQGFGELFF. CDR3 DNA: TGTGCCAGCAGCTCCAACACGGGACAGGGATTTGGCGAGCTGTTTTTT. The chain couples TRBV7-6 to TRBJ2-2; TRBD1 matches at 9 bases. CDR3 size: 16 residues. The J segment lost 11 bases and the V segment lost 4 bases, leaving 14 bases of the junction unmatched. Germline CDR1 reads SGHVS; CDR2 reads FNYEAQ.

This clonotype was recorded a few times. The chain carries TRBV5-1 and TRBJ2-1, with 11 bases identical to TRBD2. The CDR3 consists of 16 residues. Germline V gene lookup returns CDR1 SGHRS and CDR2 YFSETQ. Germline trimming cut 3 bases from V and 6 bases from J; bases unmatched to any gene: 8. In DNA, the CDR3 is TGCGCCAGCAGCTGGTTAGCGGGGGGGCAAGGCAATGAGCAGTTCTTC. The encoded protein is CASSWLAGGQGNEQFF.

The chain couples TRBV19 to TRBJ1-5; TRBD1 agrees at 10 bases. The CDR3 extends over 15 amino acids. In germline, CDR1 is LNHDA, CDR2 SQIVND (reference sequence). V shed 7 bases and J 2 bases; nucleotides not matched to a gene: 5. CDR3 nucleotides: TGTGCCAGTATTCCCGGGACAGGGGGCAATCAGCCCCAGCATTTT. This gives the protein CASIPGTGGNQPQHF.

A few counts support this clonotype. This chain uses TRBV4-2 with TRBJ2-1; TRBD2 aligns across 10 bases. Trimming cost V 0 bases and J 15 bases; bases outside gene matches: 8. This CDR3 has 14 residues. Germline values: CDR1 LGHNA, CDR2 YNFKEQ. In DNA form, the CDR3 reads TGTGCCAGCAGCCAAGAAGAGCGGGGGGGCCGGCGGTTCTTC. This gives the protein CASSQEERGGRRFF.

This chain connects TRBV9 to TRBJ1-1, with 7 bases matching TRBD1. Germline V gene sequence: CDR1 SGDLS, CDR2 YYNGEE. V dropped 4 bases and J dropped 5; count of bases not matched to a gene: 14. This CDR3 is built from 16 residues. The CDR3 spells CASSPHPDRVGTEAFF. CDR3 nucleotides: TGTGCCAGCAGCCCCCATCCCGACAGGGTTGGGACTGAAGCTTTCTTT.

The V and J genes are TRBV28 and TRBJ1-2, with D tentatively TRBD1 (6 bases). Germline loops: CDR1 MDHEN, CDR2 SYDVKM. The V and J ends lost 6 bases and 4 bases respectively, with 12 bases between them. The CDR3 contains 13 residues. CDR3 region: CASRQGTGYGYTF. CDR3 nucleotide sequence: TGTGCCAGCAGGCAGGGGACCGGCTATGGCTACACCTTC.

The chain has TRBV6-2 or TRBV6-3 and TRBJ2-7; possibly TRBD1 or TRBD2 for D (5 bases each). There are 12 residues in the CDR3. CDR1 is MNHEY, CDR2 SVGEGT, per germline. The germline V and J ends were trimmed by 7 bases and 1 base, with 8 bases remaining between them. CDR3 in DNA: TGTGCCAGCATGGGGGTATCCTACGAGCAGTACGTC. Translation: CASMGVSYEQYV.

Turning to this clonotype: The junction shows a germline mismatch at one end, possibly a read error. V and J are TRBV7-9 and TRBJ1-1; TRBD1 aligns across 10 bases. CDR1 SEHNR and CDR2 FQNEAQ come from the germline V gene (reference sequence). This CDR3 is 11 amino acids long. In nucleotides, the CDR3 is TGTGCCAGCAGCCGGGACAGGGGCTCCTACTTT. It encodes CASSRDRGSYF.

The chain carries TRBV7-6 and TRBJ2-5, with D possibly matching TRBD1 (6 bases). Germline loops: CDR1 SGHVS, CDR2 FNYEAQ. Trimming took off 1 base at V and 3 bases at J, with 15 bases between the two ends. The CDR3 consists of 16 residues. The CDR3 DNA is TGTGCCAGCAGCTTAGAATTTACAGGGCGCGAAGAGACCCAGTACTTC. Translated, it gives CASSLEFTGREETQYF.

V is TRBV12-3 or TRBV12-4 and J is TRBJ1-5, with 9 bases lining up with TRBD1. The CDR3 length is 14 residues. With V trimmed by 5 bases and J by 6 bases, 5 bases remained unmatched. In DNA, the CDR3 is TGTGCCAGCAGTGGACAGGGGTATGGTCAGCCCCAGCATTTT. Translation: CASSGQGYGQPQHF.

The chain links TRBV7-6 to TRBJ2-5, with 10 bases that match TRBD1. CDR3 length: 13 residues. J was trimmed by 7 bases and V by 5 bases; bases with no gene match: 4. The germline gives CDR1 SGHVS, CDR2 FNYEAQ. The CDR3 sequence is CASSRWTGGTQYF. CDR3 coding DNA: TGTGCCAGCAGCCGGTGGACAGGGGGGACCCAGTACTTC.

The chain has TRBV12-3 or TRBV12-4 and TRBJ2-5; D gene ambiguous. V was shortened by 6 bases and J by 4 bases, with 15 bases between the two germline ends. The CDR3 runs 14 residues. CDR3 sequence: CASRPVGSGETQYF. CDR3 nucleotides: TGTGCCAGCAGACCAGTGGGGTCGGGAGAGACCCAGTACTTC.

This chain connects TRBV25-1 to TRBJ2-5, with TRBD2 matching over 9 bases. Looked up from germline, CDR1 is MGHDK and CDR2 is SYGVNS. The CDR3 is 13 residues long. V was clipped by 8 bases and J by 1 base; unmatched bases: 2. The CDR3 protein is CASVRGGQETQYF. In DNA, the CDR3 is TGTGCCAGCGTGCGGGGGGGCCAAGAGACCCAGTACTTC.

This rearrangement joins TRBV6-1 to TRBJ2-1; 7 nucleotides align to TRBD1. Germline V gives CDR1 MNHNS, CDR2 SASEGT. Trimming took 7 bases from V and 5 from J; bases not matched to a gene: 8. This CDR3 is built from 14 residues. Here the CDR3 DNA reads TGTGCCAGCAAATCACAGGGGATCGACAATGAGCAGTTCTTC. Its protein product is CASKSQGIDNEQFF.

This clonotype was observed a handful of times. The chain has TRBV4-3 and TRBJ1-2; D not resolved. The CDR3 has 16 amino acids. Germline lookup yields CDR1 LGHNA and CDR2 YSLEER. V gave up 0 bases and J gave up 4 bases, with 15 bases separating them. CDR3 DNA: TGCGCCAGCAGCCAAGAGGGCGGGGTATATGGCTATGGCTACACCTTC. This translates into CASSQEGGVYGYGYTF.

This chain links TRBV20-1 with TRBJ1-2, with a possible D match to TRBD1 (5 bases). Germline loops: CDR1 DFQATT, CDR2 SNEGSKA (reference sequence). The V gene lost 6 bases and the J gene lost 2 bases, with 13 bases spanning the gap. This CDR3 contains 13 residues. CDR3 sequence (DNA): TGCAGTGCCTCCGGCGGGGGAAACTATGGCTACACCTTC. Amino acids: CSASGGGNYGYTF.

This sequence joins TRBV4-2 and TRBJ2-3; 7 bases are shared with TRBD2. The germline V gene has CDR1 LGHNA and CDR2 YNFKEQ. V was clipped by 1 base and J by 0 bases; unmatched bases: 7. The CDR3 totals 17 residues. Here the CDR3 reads CASSQVTSSPSTDTQYF. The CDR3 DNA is TGTGCCAGCAGCCAAGTGACTAGCAGCCCTAGCACAGATACGCAGTATTTT.

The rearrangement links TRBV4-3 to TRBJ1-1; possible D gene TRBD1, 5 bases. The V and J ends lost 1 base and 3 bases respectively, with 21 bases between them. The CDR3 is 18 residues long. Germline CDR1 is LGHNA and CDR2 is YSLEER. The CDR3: CASSQVLARADRDTEAFF. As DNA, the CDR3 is TGCGCCAGCAGCCAAGTTTTAGCCAGGGCGGATAGGGACACTGAAGCTTTCTTT.